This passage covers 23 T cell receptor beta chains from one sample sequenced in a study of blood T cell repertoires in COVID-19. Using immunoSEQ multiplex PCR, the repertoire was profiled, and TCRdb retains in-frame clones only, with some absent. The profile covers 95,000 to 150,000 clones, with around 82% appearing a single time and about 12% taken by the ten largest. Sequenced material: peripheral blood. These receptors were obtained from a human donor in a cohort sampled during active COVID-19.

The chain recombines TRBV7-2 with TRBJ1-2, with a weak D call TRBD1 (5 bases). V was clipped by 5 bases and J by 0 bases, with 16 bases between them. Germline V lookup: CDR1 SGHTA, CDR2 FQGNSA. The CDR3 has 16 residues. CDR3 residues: CASSLNSGVANYGYTF. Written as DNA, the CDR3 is TGTGCCAGCAGCCTAAATTCGGGGGTAGCTAACTATGGCTACACCTTC.

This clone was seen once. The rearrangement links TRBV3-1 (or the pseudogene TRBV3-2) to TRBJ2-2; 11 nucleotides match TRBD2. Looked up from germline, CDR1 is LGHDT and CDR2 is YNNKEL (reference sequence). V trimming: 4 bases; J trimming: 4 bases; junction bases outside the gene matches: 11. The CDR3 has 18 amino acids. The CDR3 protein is CASSRMVVAGGSTGELFF. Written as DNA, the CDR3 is TGTGCCAGCAGCCGCATGGTGGTAGCGGGGGGGTCCACCGGGGAGCTGTTTTTT.

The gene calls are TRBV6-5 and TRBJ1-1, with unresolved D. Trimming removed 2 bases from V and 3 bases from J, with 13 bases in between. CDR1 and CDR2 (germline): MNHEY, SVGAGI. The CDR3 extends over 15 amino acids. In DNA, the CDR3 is TGTGCCAGCAGTTACAGGGCGGGCGGTCACACTGAAGCTTTCTTT. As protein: CASSYRAGGHTEAFF.

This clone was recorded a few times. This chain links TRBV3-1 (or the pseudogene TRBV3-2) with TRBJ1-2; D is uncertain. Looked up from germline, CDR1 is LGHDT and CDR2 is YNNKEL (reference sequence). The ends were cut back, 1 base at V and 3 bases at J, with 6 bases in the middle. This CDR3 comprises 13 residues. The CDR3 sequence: CASSQGRDYGYTF. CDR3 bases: TGTGCCAGCAGCCAAGGGAGGGACTATGGCTACACCTTC.

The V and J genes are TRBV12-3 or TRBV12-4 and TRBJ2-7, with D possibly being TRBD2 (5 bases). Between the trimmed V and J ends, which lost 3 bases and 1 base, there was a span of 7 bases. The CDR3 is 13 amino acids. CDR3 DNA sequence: TGTGCCAGCAGTTTCCGGGGATCCTACGAGCAGTACTTC. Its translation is CASSFRGSYEQYF.

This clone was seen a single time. The CDR3 reads CASSPGTGGGNQPQHF. CDR3 DNA sequence: TGTGCCAGCAGCCCCGGGACAGGGGGCGGCAATCAGCCCCAGCATTTT. The rearrangement uses TRBV5-6 and TRBJ1-5; 12 bases are shared with TRBD1. Unmatched junction bases numbered 4, after V lost 4 bases and J lost 2 bases. The germline gives CDR1 SGHDT, CDR2 YYEEEE. The CDR3 length is 16 residues.

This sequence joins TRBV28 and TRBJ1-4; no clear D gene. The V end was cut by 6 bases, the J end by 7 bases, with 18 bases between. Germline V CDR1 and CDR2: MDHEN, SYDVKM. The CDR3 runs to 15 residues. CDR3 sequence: CASSPSGALFEKLFF. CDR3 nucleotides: TGTGCCAGCAGCCCCTCGGGTGCTTTGTTTGAAAAACTGTTTTTT.

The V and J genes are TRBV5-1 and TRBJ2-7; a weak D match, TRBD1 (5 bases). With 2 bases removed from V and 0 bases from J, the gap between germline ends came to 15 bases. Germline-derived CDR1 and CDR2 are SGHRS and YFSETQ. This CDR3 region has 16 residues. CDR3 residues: CASSLAGSSISYEQYF. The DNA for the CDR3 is TGCGCCAGCAGCTTAGCAGGGTCCTCAATCTCCTACGAGCAGTACTTC.

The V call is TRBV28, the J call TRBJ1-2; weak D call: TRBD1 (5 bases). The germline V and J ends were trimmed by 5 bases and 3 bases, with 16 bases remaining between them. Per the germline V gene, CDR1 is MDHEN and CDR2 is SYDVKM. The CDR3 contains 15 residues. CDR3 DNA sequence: TGTGCCAGCAGTAGGGACTCCTGGGGGGACTATGGCTACACCTTC. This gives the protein CASSRDSWGDYGYTF.

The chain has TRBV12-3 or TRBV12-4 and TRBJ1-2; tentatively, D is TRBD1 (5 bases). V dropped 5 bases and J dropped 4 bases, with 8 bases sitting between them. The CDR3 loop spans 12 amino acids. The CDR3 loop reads CASSTQGYGYTF. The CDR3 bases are TGTGCCAGCAGTACCCAGGGCTATGGCTACACCTTC.

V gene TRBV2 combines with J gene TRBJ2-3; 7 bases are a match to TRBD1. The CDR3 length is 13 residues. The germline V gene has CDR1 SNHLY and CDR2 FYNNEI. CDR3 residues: CAGAGGHTDTQYF. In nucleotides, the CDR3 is TGTGCAGGGGCAGGGGGACACACAGATACGCAGTATTTT. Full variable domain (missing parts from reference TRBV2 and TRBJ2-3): EPEVTQTPSHQVTQMGQEVILRCVPISNHLYFYWYRQILGQKVEFLVSFYNNEISEKSEIFDDQFSVERPDGSNFTLKIRSTKLEDSAMYFCAGAGGHTDTQYFGPGTRLTVL.

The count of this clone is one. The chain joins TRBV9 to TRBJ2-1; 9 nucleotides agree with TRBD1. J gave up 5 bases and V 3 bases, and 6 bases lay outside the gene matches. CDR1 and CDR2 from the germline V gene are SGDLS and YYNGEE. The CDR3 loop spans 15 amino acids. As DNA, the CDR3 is TGTGCCAGCAGCGGGGTACAGGGGGCAGACAATGAGCAGTTCTTC. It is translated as CASSGVQGADNEQFF.

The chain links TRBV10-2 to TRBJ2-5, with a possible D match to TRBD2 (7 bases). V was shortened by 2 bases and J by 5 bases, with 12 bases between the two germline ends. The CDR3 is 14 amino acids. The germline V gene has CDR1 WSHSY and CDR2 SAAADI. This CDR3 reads CASSEAGAPETQYF. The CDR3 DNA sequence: TGCGCCAGCAGTGAGGCGGGGGCCCCGGAGACCCAGTACTTC.

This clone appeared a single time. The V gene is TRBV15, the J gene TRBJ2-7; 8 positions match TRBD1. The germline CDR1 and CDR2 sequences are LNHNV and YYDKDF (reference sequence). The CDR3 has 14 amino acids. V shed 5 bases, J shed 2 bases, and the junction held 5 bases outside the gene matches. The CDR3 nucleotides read TGTGCCACCAGCGCAGACAGGGGAACCTACGAGCAGTACTTC. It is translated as CATSADRGTYEQYF.

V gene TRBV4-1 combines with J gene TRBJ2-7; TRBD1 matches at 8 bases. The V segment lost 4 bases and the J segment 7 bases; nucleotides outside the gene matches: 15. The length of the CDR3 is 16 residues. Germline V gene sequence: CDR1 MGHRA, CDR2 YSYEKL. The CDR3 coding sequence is TGCGCCAGCAGCCTTCACCCCGGGCAGGGGGCGATGGAGCAGTACTTC. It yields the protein CASSLHPGQGAMEQYF.

CDR3 residues: CASSRNEANYGYTF. As DNA, the CDR3 is TGTGCCAGCTCAAGGAATGAGGCAAACTATGGCTACACCTTC. This chain connects TRBV18 to TRBJ1-2, with no clear D. CDR1 KGHSH and CDR2 LQKENI come from the germline V gene. V was clipped by 5 bases and J by 2 bases, with 12 bases between them. This CDR3 has 14 amino acids.

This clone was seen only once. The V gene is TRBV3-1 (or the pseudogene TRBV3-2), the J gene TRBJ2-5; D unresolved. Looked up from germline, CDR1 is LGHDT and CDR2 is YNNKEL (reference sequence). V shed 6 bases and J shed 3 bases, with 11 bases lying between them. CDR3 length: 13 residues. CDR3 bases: TGTGCCAGCAGACCAATCCTAAAAGAGACCCAGTACTTC. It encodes CASRPILKETQYF.

DNA of the CDR3: TGTGCCAGCAGCGCCCGACAGGGAGTCGACTATGGCTACACCTTC. This sequence encodes CASSARQGVDYGYTF. The rearrangement uses TRBV7-8 and TRBJ1-2; 7 positions match TRBD1. The length of the CDR3 is 15 residues. Trimming took 5 bases from V and 3 from J; bases not matched to a gene: 9. Germline assignment: CDR1 SGHVS and CDR2 FQNEAQ.

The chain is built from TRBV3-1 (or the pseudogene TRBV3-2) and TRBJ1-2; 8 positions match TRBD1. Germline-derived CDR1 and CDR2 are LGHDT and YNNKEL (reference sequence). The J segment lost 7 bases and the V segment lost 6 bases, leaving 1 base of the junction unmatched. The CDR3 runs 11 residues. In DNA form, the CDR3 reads TGTGCCAGCAGGGACAGGGCTGGCTACACCTTC. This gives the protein CASRDRAGYTF.

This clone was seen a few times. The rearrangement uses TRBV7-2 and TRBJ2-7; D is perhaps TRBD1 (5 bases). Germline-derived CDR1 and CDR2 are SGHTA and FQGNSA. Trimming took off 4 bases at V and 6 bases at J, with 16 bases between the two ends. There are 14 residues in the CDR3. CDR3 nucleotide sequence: TGTGCCAGCAGCTCCCACCAAGGGGTAGCCGAGCAGTACTTC. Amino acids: CASSSHQGVAEQYF.

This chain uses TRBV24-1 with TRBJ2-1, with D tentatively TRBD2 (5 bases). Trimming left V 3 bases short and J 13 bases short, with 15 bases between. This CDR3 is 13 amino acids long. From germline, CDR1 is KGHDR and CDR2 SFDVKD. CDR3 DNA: TGTGCCACCAGTGATCGAAGTCTAGAGGGTCAGTTCTTC. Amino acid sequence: CATSDRSLEGQFF.

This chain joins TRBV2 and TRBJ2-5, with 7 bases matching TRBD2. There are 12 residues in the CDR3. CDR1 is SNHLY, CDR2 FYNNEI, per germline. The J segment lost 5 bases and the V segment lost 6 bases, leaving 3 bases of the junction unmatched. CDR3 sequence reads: CASSGGTETQYF. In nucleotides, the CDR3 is TGTGCCAGCAGCGGGGGGACGGAGACCCAGTACTTC.

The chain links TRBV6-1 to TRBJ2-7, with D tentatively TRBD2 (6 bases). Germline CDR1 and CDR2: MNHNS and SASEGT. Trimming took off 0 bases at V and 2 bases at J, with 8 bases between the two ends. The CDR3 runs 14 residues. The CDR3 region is CASSEALATYEQYF. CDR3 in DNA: TGTGCCAGCAGTGAAGCCCTAGCGACCTACGAGCAGTACTTC.